What follows describes a single T cell receptor beta chain. The sample comes from a study of T-cell memory formation after mild COVID-19. Using its own MiXCR run on the 5' RACE reads, TCRdb lists one record per CDR3 protein. The sample has more than 400,000 distinct CDR3 sequences, 15% to 20% seen once; the top ten hold 10% to 15%. This CDR3 is built from 14 residues. Germline V gene data show CDR1 as SEHNR and CDR2 as FQNEAQ (reference sequence). V shed 0 bases, J shed 6 bases, and the junction held 4 bases outside the gene matches. This sequence joins TRBV7-9 and TRBJ1-1; 7 bases align to TRBD1. This clonotype was obtained from an adult woman who had mild COVID-19 (a few samples of this study predate the infection). Cell type and time point are not known. The specimen sequenced was PBMCs or a T cell subset sorted from them (not recorded which). The chain's CDR3 is CASSLARGGPEAFF. The CDR3 DNA follows: TGTGCCAGCAGCTTAGCCAGGGGGGGTCCTGAAGCTTTCTTT.